The 30 T cell receptor beta chains listed next were all sequenced from one sample in a study of graft-versus-host responses after intestinal transplantation. Profiling relied on immunoSEQ multiplex PCR, and the TCRdb table lists in-frame clones only, not all of them. The top ten clones hold over 2.5% of a sample with approximately 13,000 clones, 30% of them seen once. Labeling with CFSE marked some 200,000 responder cells, which were plated with some 200,000 irradiated, violet-dye-labeled stimulator cells. The sample consisted of alloreactive CD8+ T cells from a mixed lymphocyte reaction culture, taken before intestinal transplant. Indicated subset: CFSE-low proliferating T cells sorted from roughly 6-day pre-transplant mixed lymphocyte reaction (GvH or HvG direction). The origin of the receptors is a human patient who received an intestinal transplant.

This chain links TRBV7-9 with TRBJ2-5; possibly TRBD1 for D (5 bases). The closer fit of TRBJ2-7 to the DNA end suggests the J call may be wrong. The CDR3 consists of 17 residues. Germline values: CDR1 SEHNR, CDR2 FQNEAQ (reference sequence). The CDR3 protein is CASTHSRRFRVAYEQYF. The CDR3 region has the DNA TGTGCCAGCACGCATTCCCGGCGGTTCAGGGTTGCCTACGAGCAGTACTTC.

This chain uses TRBV4-1 with TRBJ2-2; perhaps D is TRBD1 or TRBD2 (5 bases each). V lost 0 bases and J lost 0, with 11 bases in between. The CDR3 is made up of 17 amino acids. CDR1 and CDR2 (germline): MGHRA, YSYEKL. The CDR3 here is CASSQESRGPNTGELFF. In nucleotides, the CDR3 is TGCGCCAGCAGCCAAGAATCTCGGGGACCGAACACCGGGGAGCTGTTTTTT.

This clone has just a few counts. V gene TRBV28 combines with J gene TRBJ2-1; the D call may be TRBD1 or TRBD2 (5 bases each). Germline-derived CDR1 and CDR2 are MDHEN and SYDVKM. The CDR3 totals 19 residues. Trimming removed 2 bases from V and 7 bases from J, with 27 bases in between. The CDR3 is CASSLVHYLRGGVVNEQFF. DNA for the CDR3: TGTGCCAGCAGTTTAGTTCACTACCTCCGTGGGGGAGTGGTGAATGAGCAGTTCTTC.

The chain uses TRBV25-1 and TRBJ1-2, with D unclear. Trimming shortened V by 1 base and J by 5 bases, and 14 bases separated the two germline ends. Per germline, CDR1 MGHDK and CDR2 SYGVNS. The CDR3 loop spans 15 amino acids. The CDR3 is CASSEWSDIGYGYTF. CDR3 in DNA: TGTGCCAGCAGTGAATGGAGTGATATCGGATATGGCTACACCTTC.

This clone turned up a few times. The genes are TRBV11-3 and TRBJ2-3; 12 bases map to TRBD2. In germline, CDR1 is SGHNT, CDR2 YENEEA. The CDR3 loop spans 16 amino acids. After removal of 4 bases from V and 5 bases from J, the junction contained 7 bases not matched to a gene. CDR3 nucleotide sequence: TGTGCCAGCAGCTCCACGACTAGCGGGGGCGGAGATACGCAGTATTTT. It yields the protein CASSSTTSGGGDTQYF.

This clone is judged medium-sized (0.01 to 0.1%). The V gene is TRBV10-3, the J gene TRBJ2-3; 8 bases are shared with TRBD2. Germline CDR1 and CDR2: ENHRY and SYGVKD. V lost 0 bases and J lost 6; bases outside the gene matches: 8. The CDR3 is 16 residues long. The CDR3 DNA reads TGTGCCATCAGTGAGTCAGGCGGGGGGCCCGCGGATACGCAGTATTTT. This sequence encodes CAISESGGGPADTQYF.

The chain uses TRBV7-9 and TRBJ2-7; the D gene is possibly TRBD1 (5 bases). CDR3 length: 12 residues. Trimming stripped 4 bases from V and 4 bases from J, with 8 bases between. Germline V CDR1 and CDR2: SEHNR, FQNEAQ (reference sequence). CDR3 DNA sequence: TGTGCCAGCAGCTCCCAGGGATACGAGCAGTACTTC. Translated, it gives CASSSQGYEQYF.

This clone was observed a handful of times. CDR3 bases: TGTGCCAGCAGCGTAGAGGCGGGCCAAGAGACCCAGTACTTC. Protein product: CASSVEAGQETQYF. The chain couples TRBV9 to TRBJ2-5, with D perhaps matching TRBD2 (5 bases). Trimming shortened V by 0 bases and J by 1 base, and 7 bases separated the two germline ends. CDR3 length: 14 residues. Germline V gene lookup returns CDR1 SGDLS and CDR2 YYNGEE.

This CDR3 reads CASKTSGIYNEQFF. In DNA, the CDR3 is TGTGCCAGCAAGACTAGCGGGATTTACAATGAGCAGTTCTTC. The chain links TRBV6-6 to TRBJ2-1, with 11 bases that match TRBD2. V was pared by 7 bases and J by 4 bases, with 3 bases of the junction left unmatched. Germline V lookup: CDR1 MNHNY, CDR2 SVGAGI (reference sequence). There are 14 residues in the CDR3.

This sequence joins TRBV19 and TRBJ1-1; the D is unclear. The CDR3 totals 13 residues. Trimming removed 2 bases from V and 4 bases from J, with 8 bases in between. CDR1 and CDR2 (germline): LNHDA, SQIVND (reference sequence). DNA for the CDR3: TGTGCCAGTAGTATACGGGGAACCACTGAAGCTTTCTTT. Protein product: CASSIRGTTEAFF.

To note about this clone: This clone may be a read error of a much larger clone one base away. Other DNA sequences of this sample code for an identical CDR3. This sequence joins TRBV6-1 and TRBJ2-7; 9 bases agree with TRBD1. CDR1 MNHNS and CDR2 SASEGT come from the germline V gene. The length of the CDR3 is 16 residues. With 3 bases clipped from V and 7 bases from J, the junction kept 13 bases outside the gene matches. CDR3 sequence: CASSDGGTGLGWEQYF. The DNA for the CDR3 is TGTGCCAGCAGTGATGGGGGGACAGGGTTGGGTTGGGAGCAGTACTTC.

This clone is categorized as medium-sized (0.01 to 0.1%). The chain recombines TRBV2 with TRBJ2-1; tentatively, D is TRBD2 (5 bases). Germline V lookup: CDR1 SNHLY, CDR2 FYNNEI. The V gene lost 3 bases and the J gene lost 0 bases, with 15 bases spanning the gap. This CDR3 comprises 17 residues. DNA of the CDR3: TGTGCCAGCAGTGACCCAGTGGAGCGGACCTCCTACAATGAGCAGTTCTTC. Translated: CASSDPVERTSYNEQFF.

This rearrangement joins TRBV23-1 to TRBJ2-1; D ambiguous. TRBV23-1 is reported as an ORF; its role is uncertain. The CDR3 has 18 amino acids. The V end lost 2 bases, the J end lost 2 bases, and 19 bases lay between the germline ends. The CDR3 nucleotides are TGCGCCAGCAGTCAACTCCCCTTCTCGCGTACGCCCTACAATGAGCAGTTCTTC. Protein sequence: CASSQLPFSRTPYNEQFF.

This clone was detected a few times. CDR3 bases: TGCGCCAGCAGCTTTCTCCCGGGACAGATCTCCTACGAGCAGTACTTC. This encodes CASSFLPGQISYEQYF. The rearrangement uses TRBV5-1 and TRBJ2-7, with 7 positions matching TRBD1. Germline CDR1 is SGHRS and CDR2 is YFSETQ. This CDR3 has 16 amino acids. The V and J ends lost 2 bases and 0 bases, in that order; junction bases with no gene match: 8.

In this sample, this clone turned up many times. The chain uses TRBV5-1 and TRBJ2-7; maybe TRBD2 (7 bases). The CDR3 runs 19 residues. Germline V gene lookup returns CDR1 SGHRS and CDR2 YFSETQ. V was cut by 0 bases and J by 1 base, with 23 bases left in between. The CDR3 loop is CASSLAGGQGQGISYEQYF. The CDR3 region has the DNA TGCGCCAGCAGCTTGGCCGGGGGGCAGGGCCAAGGTATTTCCTACGAGCAGTACTTC.

The chain recombines TRBV21-1 with TRBJ2-5; TRBD2, the D gene given by the table, was not confirmed from the DNA. TRBV21-1 is marked as a pseudogene. CDR3 length: 17 residues. CDR3 region: CASSIASVGGYQETQYF. CDR3 nucleotide sequence: TGTGCCAGCAGCATAGCTTCTGTGGGGGGGTACCAAGAGACCCAGTACTTC.

This chain links TRBV6-1 with TRBJ2-3; 9 bases align to TRBD2. Germline values: CDR1 MNHNS, CDR2 SASEGT. CDR3 size: 14 residues. The J segment lost 2 bases and the V segment lost 6 bases, leaving 3 bases of the junction unmatched. CDR3 sequence (DNA): TGTGCCAGCAGCTTAGCGGGAGCCACAGATACGCAGTATTTT. It translates to CASSLAGATDTQYF.

This clone was detected only a few times. Given a far larger clone just one base away, this is likely a sequencing read error. Different DNA sequences within this sample yield the same CDR3. The chain links TRBV6-5 to TRBJ2-7; 7 bases map to TRBD2. This CDR3 is built from 13 residues. Germline-derived CDR1 and CDR2 are MNHEY and SVGAGI. V was clipped by 6 bases and J by 5 bases; unmatched bases: 7. The CDR3 coding sequence is TGTGCCAGCAGGTGGGGGGGTGGGGACGAGCAGTACTTC. Translating it yields CASRWGGGDEQYF.

The chain has TRBV28 and TRBJ1-5; D ambiguous. CDR1 and CDR2 from the germline V gene are MDHEN and SYDVKM. V lost 3 bases and J lost 4, with 10 bases in between. The CDR3 has 14 residues. The CDR3 reads CASSLEVLNQPQHF. Here the CDR3 DNA reads TGTGCCAGCAGTTTGGAGGTTCTAAATCAGCCCCAGCATTTT.

The rearrangement uses TRBV29-1 and TRBJ2-2, with 9 bases identical to TRBD1. Germline V gene data show CDR1 as SQVTM and CDR2 as ANQGSEA. CDR3 size: 12 residues. V shed 5 bases, J shed 8 bases, and the junction held 3 bases outside the gene matches. CDR3 sequence: CSVPQGAGELFF. In nucleotides, the CDR3 is TGCAGCGTTCCACAGGGGGCGGGGGAGCTGTTTTTT.

This clone has more than one count but fewer than ten. J is TRBJ2-7 and V is TRBV5-1, with 8 bases that match TRBD2. Per the germline V gene, CDR1 is SGHRS and CDR2 is YFSETQ. This CDR3 has 15 residues. V lost 4 bases to trimming and J lost 6 bases; unmatched junction nucleotides: 12. CDR3 coding DNA: TGCGCCAGCAGCACGATGCCGGGACTAGTAGCCGAGCAGTACTTC. Its translation: CASSTMPGLVAEQYF.

The genes are TRBV9 and TRBJ2-7; no clear D gene. Germline assignment: CDR1 SGDLS and CDR2 YYNGEE. The CDR3 runs 14 residues. Trimming stripped 3 bases from V and 6 bases from J, with 16 bases between. CDR3 sequence reads: CASSAFVGSGEQYF. CDR3 bases: TGTGCCAGCAGCGCGTTCGTAGGATCTGGCGAGCAGTACTTC.

This clone showed up just once. This chain connects TRBV25-1 to TRBJ2-3; TRBD1 matches at 8 bases. The V segment lost 1 base and the J segment 4 bases; nucleotides outside the gene matches: 10. CDR3 length: 17 amino acids. Germline V lookup: CDR1 MGHDK, CDR2 SYGVNS. The CDR3 DNA reads TGTGCCAGCAGTGAATGGTGGGGCAGGGGGCAGGCAGATACGCAGTATTTT. This codes for CASSEWWGRGQADTQYF.

Only a few counts were recorded for this clone. This rearrangement joins TRBV6-6 to TRBJ2-3; the D is unclear. CDR3 length equals 15 residues. V was clipped by 2 bases and J by 3 bases, with 12 bases between them. CDR1 MNHNY and CDR2 SVGAGI come from the germline V gene (reference sequence). This CDR3 is CASSYVLGSTDTQYF. CDR3 in DNA: TGTGCCAGCAGTTACGTGTTAGGTTCAACAGATACGCAGTATTTT.

The V gene is TRBV28, the J gene TRBJ2-1, with 9 bases that match TRBD2. The V segment lost 2 bases and the J segment 10 bases; nucleotides outside the gene matches: 9. Germline V gene sequence: CDR1 MDHEN, CDR2 SYDVKM. There are 15 residues in the CDR3. The CDR3 here is CASSLRLAGLKEQFF. As DNA, the CDR3 is TGTGCCAGCAGTTTAAGGCTAGCGGGGCTGAAGGAGCAGTTCTTC.

By sample fraction, this clone is medium-sized. The chain recombines TRBV6-5 with TRBJ1-2; perhaps TRBD1 as D (6 bases). The CDR3 is 14 amino acids. Trimming removed 5 bases at V and 5 bases at J, with 15 bases between. In germline, CDR1 is MNHEY, CDR2 SVGAGI. CDR3 amino acids: CASSPVGGAYGYTF. The CDR3 region has the DNA TGTGCCAGCAGTCCAGTCGGGGGCGCGTATGGCTACACCTTC.

The chain uses TRBV4-3 and TRBJ2-7; D gene ambiguous. The V end was cut by 0 bases, the J end by 3 bases, with 9 bases between. This CDR3 comprises 14 residues. CDR1 is LGHNA and CDR2 is YSLEER in the germline V gene. The CDR3 DNA sequence: TGCGCCAGCAGCCAAGATGCGGCAGTCTACGAGCAGTACTTC. Translated, it gives CASSQDAAVYEQYF.

The chain is built from TRBV6-1 and TRBJ2-3, with D perhaps matching TRBD2 (6 bases). This CDR3 spans 13 amino acids. V lost 5 bases and J lost 3, with 9 bases in between. CDR1 is MNHNS, CDR2 SASEGT, per germline. The CDR3 loop is CASSIGGTDTQYF. The CDR3 nucleotides are TGTGCCAGCAGTATTGGAGGGACAGATACGCAGTATTTT.

V usage is TRBV6-5 and J usage is TRBJ1-1; D remains unclear. V lost 5 bases to trimming and J lost 3 bases, with 13 bases between them. The CDR3 totals 14 residues. CDR1 MNHEY and CDR2 SVGAGI come from the germline V gene. CDR3 loop: CASSVYLWDTEAFF. CDR3 nucleotides: TGTGCCAGCAGTGTATACTTGTGGGACACTGAAGCTTTCTTT.

The chain has TRBV7-4 and TRBJ1-1; D remains unclear. The length of the CDR3 is 13 residues. CDR1 and CDR2 (germline): SGHVT, SQSDAQ. Trimming took off 5 bases at V and 1 base at J, with 8 bases between the two ends. In nucleotides, the CDR3 is TGTGCCAGCAGCCCATTGTCGAACACTGAAGCTTTCTTT. Its translation is CASSPLSNTEAFF.